This T cell receptor (beta chain) was sequenced during a study of beta chain features in type 1 diabetes. This clone was seen a handful of times. Reverse transcription of all isolated RNA meant that expressed TCRB transcripts were sequenced. The read count averaged approximately 4 million across naive, central memory and regulatory T cell samples. This table comes from immunoSEQ multiplex PCR, and its TCRdb copy is limited to in-frame clones, with some not included. Of 350,000 to 400,000 clones in the sample, about 14% were seen once. Per germline, CDR1 SGHDT and CDR2 YYEEEE. The CDR3 has 14 residues. V was trimmed by 4 bases and J by 3 bases, leaving 11 bases between them.

The chain has TRBV5-6 and TRBJ2-1; D remains ambiguous. Source material: naive CD4+ T cells from blood. This sequence originates from a woman aged 18-29 years in good health. Here the CDR3 DNA reads TGTGCCAGCAGCGCGATCCCCATCTACAATGAGCAGTTCTTC. Amino acid sequence: CASSAIPIYNEQFF.